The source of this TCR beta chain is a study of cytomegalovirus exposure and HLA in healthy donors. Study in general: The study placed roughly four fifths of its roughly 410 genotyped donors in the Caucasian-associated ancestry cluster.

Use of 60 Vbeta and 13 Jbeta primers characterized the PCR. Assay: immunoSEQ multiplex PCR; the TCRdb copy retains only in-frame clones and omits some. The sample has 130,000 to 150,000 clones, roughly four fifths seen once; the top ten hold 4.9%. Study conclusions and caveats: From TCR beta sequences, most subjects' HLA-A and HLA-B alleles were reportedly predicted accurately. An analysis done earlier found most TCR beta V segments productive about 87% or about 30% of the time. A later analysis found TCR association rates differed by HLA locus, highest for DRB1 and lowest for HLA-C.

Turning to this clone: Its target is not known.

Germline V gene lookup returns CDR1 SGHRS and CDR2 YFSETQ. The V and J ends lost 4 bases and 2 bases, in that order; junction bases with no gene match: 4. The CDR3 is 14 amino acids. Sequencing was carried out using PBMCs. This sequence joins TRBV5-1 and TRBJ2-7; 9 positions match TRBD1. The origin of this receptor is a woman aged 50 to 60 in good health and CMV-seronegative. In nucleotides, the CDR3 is TGCGCCAGCAGCCCGACAGGGGGTACCTACGAGCAGTACTTC. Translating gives CASSPTGGTYEQYF.